This T cell receptor (beta chain) appears in the sequencing data of a study of OX40 agonist ivuxolimab in advanced cancers. The overall study: Recorded diagnoses for dose-escalation patients were hepatocellular carcinoma, melanoma, renal cell or head and neck cancer.

Whole-study findings and limits: Researchers report that CD8+ T cells had, on average, more expanded clones than CD4+. Low normalized T-cell clonal expansion also characterized some of the nonresponders.

The CDR3 has 16 residues. Germline CDR1 reads MDHEN; CDR2 reads SYDVKM. J was trimmed by 5 bases and V by 7 bases; bases with no gene match: 10. This clone was recorded a few times. What it binds is not known. Profiling relied on immunoSEQ multiplex PCR, and the TCRdb table lists in-frame clones only, not all of them. The sample has around 60,000 clones, 87% seen once. The receptor was isolated from an adult with an advanced solid tumor such as melanoma, head and neck, liver or kidney cancer. V gene TRBV28 combines with J gene TRBJ1-5; 11 positions match TRBD1. The sample was CD4+ or CD8+ T cells sorted from blood, taken in a trial of the OX40 agonist ivuxolimab. The chain's CDR3 is CASISGQGGSHQPQHF. In DNA, the CDR3 is TGTGCCAGCATCTCGGGACAGGGGGGGTCGCATCAGCCCCAGCATTTT. Variable domain in full (rest from reference TRBV28 and TRBJ1-5): DVKVTQSSRYLVKRTGEKVFLECVQDMDHENMFWYRQDPGLGLRLIYFSYDVKMKEKGDIPEGYSVSREKKERFSLILESASTNQTSMYLCASISGQGGSHQPQHFGDGTRLSIL.